This T cell receptor beta chain emerged from a study of cytomegalovirus exposure and HLA in healthy donors. As for the study in general: An analysis done earlier identified roughly 120 million unique TCR beta sequences from around 180 million T cells.

The V end lost 6 bases, the J end lost 2 bases, and 10 bases lay between the germline ends. Germline CDR1 is SNHLY and CDR2 is FYNNEI. The CDR3 runs to 13 residues. PCR employed 60 Vbeta and 13 Jbeta primers. Measured with immunoSEQ multiplex PCR; TCRdb has only the in-frame clones, and not every one. The sample has about 150,000 clones, about 83% seen once; the top ten hold around 5.5%. The sample taken for sequencing was PBMCs. The clonotype comes from a woman aged 30 to 39 in good health and CMV-seronegative. The chain combines TRBV2 with TRBJ1-1, with D possibly TRBD1 on 6 matching bases. CDR3 in amino acids: CASRWTVNTEAFF. The CDR3 DNA follows: TGTGCCAGCAGGTGGACAGTAAACACTGAAGCTTTCTTT.